This is a list of T cell receptor beta chains from one sample in a study of shared clonotypes between healthy human individuals. The method was immunoSEQ multiplex PCR; TCRdb's version includes in-frame clones alone and lacks a portion of them. Of approximately 2.1 million clones in the sample, approximately 95% were seen once. The specimen sequenced was naive CD4+ T cells from PBMCs. These receptors came from a young man in good health. Some clones in this sample may be carry-over from other donors' samples. CDR3s include the opening cysteine and the closing phenylalanine or tryptophan. D genes are given only for firm matches. Some rows mark clone size as missing; the rest say once, few, many or name a class of expanded clone.

d_gene,v_gene,abundance,j_gene,CDR3nt,CDR3aa
TRBD2,TRBV5-4,.,TRBJ2-3,TGTGCCAGCAGCTTGAGGAGAGCGGGAGGGACCACAGATACGCAGTATTTT,CASSLRRAGGTTDTQYF
TRBD2,TRBV9,.,TRBJ2-3,TGTGCCAGCAGCGGGGCTAGCGGGAGTGCCGGCACAGATACGCAGTATTTT,CASSGASGSAGTDTQYF
.,TRBV25-1,once,TRBJ2-2,TGTGCCAGCAGTGAGCGTGGGGAGCTGTTTTTT,CASSERGELFF
.,TRBV28,few,TRBJ1-1,TGTGCCAGCTTGGAGTCTAGCGGCACTGAAGCTTTCTTT,CASLESSGTEAFF
.,TRBV6-1,.,TRBJ1-4,TGTGCCAGCAGTGACCAGGGGTCTAATGAAAAACTGTTTTTT,CASSDQGSNEKLFF
TRBD1,TRBV6-1,.,TRBJ1-1,TGTGCCAGCAGGTCAGACAGGGTGAACACTGAAGCTTTCTTT,CASRSDRVNTEAFF
.,TRBV2,.,TRBJ2-7,TGTGCCAGTCGCCTCGAGACGGGGTACGAGCAGTACTTC,CASRLETGYEQYF
.,TRBV30,.,TRBJ1-2,TGTGCCTGGAGTGGGGGGCGCTATGGCTACACCTTC,CAWSGGRYGYTF
.,TRBV5-1,.,TRBJ2-5,TGCGCCAGCAGCTTCGGTCCCCCCAGCCGGCGGGGCCAAGAGACCCAGTACTTC,CASSFGPPSRRGQETQYF
.,TRBV19,.,TRBJ2-5,TGTGCCAGTAGTGCCGGGAGCCGGGAGACCCAGTACTTC,CASSAGSRETQYF
.,TRBV9,.,TRBJ2-2,TGTGCCAGCAGCGTAGCCGGGCCAAGGAGGACCGGGGAGCTGTTTTTT,CASSVAGPRRTGELFF
.,TRBV4-1,.,TRBJ2-5,TGCGCCAGCAGCCTCTCAGGCGCAGAGACCCAGTACTTC,CASSLSGAETQYF
TRBD2,TRBV9,.,TRBJ2-1,TGTGCCAGCGCAAGCGGGAGTCGGAATGAGCAGTTCTTC,CASASGSRNEQFF
.,TRBV5-1,.,TRBJ2-7,TGCGCCAGCAGCTTAAACCGGGACCCGTACGAGCAGTACTTC,CASSLNRDPYEQYF
.,TRBV14,.,TRBJ1-1,TGTGCCAGCAGCCAAGATGAAGTGAGGGGCACTGAAGCTTTCTTT,CASSQDEVRGTEAFF
.,TRBV4-3,.,TRBJ2-1,TGCGCCAGCAGCCAAGAGCTTAGTGGGACGAATGAGCAGTTCTTC,CASSQELSGTNEQFF
TRBD2,TRBV2,.,TRBJ2-1,TGTGCCAGCAGTGAACCTTCCCTAGCGGGACTCTACAATGAGCAGTTCTTC,CASSEPSLAGLYNEQFF
.,TRBV11-2,once,TRBJ2-3,TGTGCCAGCAGCCTACTGAGCACAGATACGCAGTATTTT,CASSLLSTDTQYF
.,TRBV9,.,TRBJ2-1,TGTGCCAGCAGCCCCCCTTTCACAACCTACAATGAGCAGTTCTTC,CASSPPFTTYNEQFF
.,TRBV27,few,TRBJ1-4,TGTGCCAGCAGTGTATTACAGGGTAGGGAAAAACTGTTTTTT,CASSVLQGREKLFF
TRBD2,TRBV5-1,.,TRBJ2-5,TGCGCCAGCAGCCGGACTAGCGGGAGACTCCAAGAGACCCAGTACTTC,CASSRTSGRLQETQYF
.,TRBV27,.,TRBJ2-3,TGTGCCAGCAGTTTATACCCAGACAGCACAGATACGCAGTATTTT,CASSLYPDSTDTQYF
.,TRBV18,.,TRBJ2-1,TGTGCCAGCTCACCATCGGTAACAGGTGGGAATGAGCAGTTCTTC,CASSPSVTGGNEQFF
.,TRBV4-3,.,TRBJ1-1,TGCGCCAGCAGCCCGCGGGGGGGGCCCGCCGACACTGAAGCTTTCTTT,CASSPRGGPADTEAFF
.,TRBV11-3,.,TRBJ2-3,TGTGCCAGCAGCCCCCGTACGAGCACAGATACGCAGTATTTT,CASSPRTSTDTQYF
TRBD1,TRBV7-3,.,TRBJ1-2,TGTGCCAGCAGCCCCGACAGGGACTATGGCTACACCTTC,CASSPDRDYGYTF
TRBD1,TRBV19,.,TRBJ2-1,TGTGCCAGTAGTGAAGGGCCGGGACAGGGGGCGTATGAGCAGTTCTTC,CASSEGPGQGAYEQFF
TRBD2,TRBV4-3,.,TRBJ2-1,TGCGCCAGCAGGAAGGCGGGAGGGGAAGATGAGCAGTTCTTC,CASRKAGGEDEQFF
TRBD2,TRBV5-4,.,TRBJ2-1,TGTGCCAGCAGCCGGGAGGGACTAGCGGGAGAAGAGCAGTTCTTC,CASSREGLAGEEQFF
.,TRBV7-9,.,TRBJ2-7,TGTGCCAGCAAAAAAACCCCCGGGAGCTACGAGCAGTACTTC,CASKKTPGSYEQYF
.,TRBV7-8,.,TRBJ2-1,TGTGCCAGCAGCTCCTACCGGGACACCACCTACAATGAGCAGTTCTTC,CASSSYRDTTYNEQFF
.,TRBV9,.,TRBJ2-2,TGTGCCAGCAGCGTCGGACAGACCACCGGGGAGCTGTTTTTT,CASSVGQTTGELFF
.,TRBV7-8,.,TRBJ2-7,TGTGCCAGCAGCTTAGCGCGGTGGCGGGCCCACTACGAGCAGTACTTC,CASSLARWRAHYEQYF